Following are 5 T cell receptor beta chains from one sample sequenced in a study of T cell changes during pregnancy in multiple sclerosis. Data came from immunoSEQ multiplex PCR; TCRdb stores just in-frame clones and leaves some out. The repertoire has 45,000 to 75,000 clones, 85% to 95% of them found once; the top ten carry 0.85%. This sample comprised peripheral blood, obtained in the first trimester of pregnancy. The receptors here all came from a female donor with multiple sclerosis, enrolled in a pregnancy study.

This chain joins TRBV14 and TRBJ1-2; D is undetermined. Germline CDR1 and CDR2: SGHDN and FVKESK. The CDR3 runs to 12 residues. Deletions cut 4 bases from V and 8 bases from J, with 11 bases between. In nucleotides, the CDR3 is TGTGCCAGCAGCCCGGGTCCCTGGGGCTACACCTTC. Protein sequence: CASSPGPWGYTF.

This clone was counted once. The J gene is TRBJ2-5, the V gene TRBV2; 8 bases are a match to TRBD2. CDR3 size: 17 residues. In germline, CDR1 is SNHLY, CDR2 FYNNEI. Losses at the gene ends were 7 bases for V and 5 bases for J; bases not matched to a gene: 18. Here the CDR3 reads CASTSPRGGGTGETQYF. The DNA of the CDR3 is TGTGCCAGCACCTCCCCCCGGGGCGGGGGGACCGGGGAGACCCAGTACTTC.

The rearrangement uses TRBV7-2 and TRBJ1-2, with TRBD1 as a possible D gene (6 bases). The V end lost 6 bases, the J end lost 2 bases, and 13 bases lay between the germline ends. The V gene's germline CDR1 is SGHTA and CDR2 FQGNSA. This CDR3 is built from 14 residues. The CDR3 bases are TGTGCCAGCAGGCCGTGGGGGGGCAACTATGGCTACACCTTC. Translated: CASRPWGGNYGYTF.

This rearrangement joins TRBV5-4 to TRBJ1-2; no clear D gene. This CDR3 spans 13 amino acids. The germline CDR1 and CDR2 sequences are SGHNT and YYREEE (reference sequence). The V gene lost 0 bases and the J gene lost 2 bases, with 5 bases spanning the gap. The CDR3 loop is CASSLERNYGYTF. The DNA of the CDR3 is TGTGCCAGCAGCTTGGAGCGGAACTATGGCTACACCTTC.

The rearrangement joins TRBV4-2 to TRBJ1-6; D not certain. Germline V lookup: CDR1 LGHNA, CDR2 YNFKEQ. There are 16 residues in the CDR3. V lost 0 bases, J lost 0 bases, and 6 bases lay in between. The CDR3 region has the DNA TGTGCCAGCAGCCAAGAATTGAGCTCCTATAATTCACCCCTCCACTTT. The encoded protein is CASSQELSSYNSPLHF.